The rows below give T cell receptor beta chains drawn from one sample of a study of T-cell memory formation after mild COVID-19. Via MiXCR, TCRdb re-called the 5' RACE reads, giving one row per CDR3 protein. The table includes 300,000 to 400,000 distinct CDR3 sequences, roughly 13% detected once. What was sequenced was PBMCs or a T cell subset sorted from them (not recorded which). The receptors derive from a man aged 18 to 29 who had mild COVID-19 (a few samples of this study predate the infection). Cell type and time point are not known. The CDR3 runs from the conserved cysteine through the conserved F or W. A D gene is named only where the DNA matches it firmly. Clone size, where shown, is once, few, many, or a class for clones that have expanded.

v_gene: TRBV7-6; j_gene: TRBJ2-2; abundance: -; d_gene: -; CDR3nt: TGTGCCAGCAGCAATACAGGTACCGGGGAGCTGTTTTTT; CDR3aa: CASSNTGTGELFF
v_gene: TRBV5-1; j_gene: TRBJ1-1; abundance: -; d_gene: TRBD1; CDR3nt: TGCGCCAGCAGCCCAGGACAGGGTACAACTTACACTGAAGCTTTCTTT; CDR3aa: CASSPGQGTTYTEAFF
v_gene: TRBV12-3/TRBV12-4; j_gene: TRBJ1-4; abundance: many; d_gene: -; CDR3nt: TGTGCCAGCAGTTCGTGGACGGAACCGAATGAAAAACTGTTTTTT; CDR3aa: CASSSWTEPNEKLFF
v_gene: TRBV30; j_gene: TRBJ1-2; abundance: few; d_gene: -; CDR3nt: TGTGCCTGGAGTGTAAGCCTGAATGGCTACACCTTC; CDR3aa: CAWSVSLNGYTF
v_gene: TRBV25-1; j_gene: TRBJ1-2; abundance: -; d_gene: -; CDR3nt: TGTGCCAGCAGTGATCTACATGGGGCTGGGGGAGGTGCAGGCTATGGCTACACCTTC; CDR3aa: CASSDLHGAGGGAGYGYTF
v_gene: TRBV6-6; j_gene: TRBJ1-5; abundance: -; d_gene: -; CDR3nt: TGTGCCAGCAGTTACAAGGCAGGTCGCGAAGAGCCCCAGCATTTT; CDR3aa: CASSYKAGREEPQHF
v_gene: TRBV5-1; j_gene: TRBJ2-5; abundance: -; d_gene: TRBD1; CDR3nt: TGCGCCAGCAGCGCGGCAGGGACAGGGATTGGAGAGACCCAGTACTTC; CDR3aa: CASSAAGTGIGETQYF
v_gene: TRBV6-2/TRBV6-3; j_gene: TRBJ1-5; abundance: few; d_gene: TRBD1; CDR3nt: TGTGCCAGCAGTTACCCGACAGGGTGGAGCAATCAGCCCCAGCATTTT; CDR3aa: CASSYPTGWSNQPQHF
v_gene: TRBV19; j_gene: TRBJ1-5; abundance: few; d_gene: -; CDR3nt: TGTGCCAGTAGTCCCGTCGATAGGCCCAGGCAGCCCCAGCATTTT; CDR3aa: CASSPVDRPRQPQHF
v_gene: TRBV7-9; j_gene: TRBJ2-1; abundance: -; d_gene: -; CDR3nt: TGTGCCAGCAGCCCACAGCGGGCCGACAATGAGCAGTTCTTC; CDR3aa: CASSPQRADNEQFF
v_gene: TRBV5-5; j_gene: TRBJ2-6; abundance: -; d_gene: TRBD1; CDR3nt: TGTGCCAGCAGCCTGTGGGGACAGGGAACTGGGGCCAACGTCCTGACTTTC; CDR3aa: CASSLWGQGTGANVLTF
v_gene: TRBV6-1; j_gene: TRBJ1-5; abundance: -; d_gene: -; CDR3nt: TGTGCCAGCAGTGGTCGGGGAACAGGGTCCCAGCCCCAGCATTTT; CDR3aa: CASSGRGTGSQPQHF
v_gene: TRBV12-3/TRBV12-4; j_gene: TRBJ1-2; abundance: few; d_gene: -; CDR3nt: TGTGCCAGCAGTTTATATTCATCCGGTGGCTACACCTTC; CDR3aa: CASSLYSSGGYTF
v_gene: TRBV7-2; j_gene: TRBJ1-2; abundance: few; d_gene: -; CDR3nt: TGTGCCAGCAGCTTATTCACTAACTATGGCTACACCTTC; CDR3aa: CASSLFTNYGYTF
v_gene: TRBV20-1; j_gene: TRBJ1-1; abundance: few; d_gene: -; CDR3nt: TGCAGTGCTAGATCGGGACATCCGAACACTGAAGCTTTCTTT; CDR3aa: CSARSGHPNTEAFF
v_gene: TRBV7-9; j_gene: TRBJ1-5; abundance: few; d_gene: TRBD1; CDR3nt: TGTGCCAGCAGCTTTCTCAACCCGGACAGGGCCAATCAGCCCCAGCATTTT; CDR3aa: CASSFLNPDRANQPQHF
v_gene: TRBV5-1; j_gene: TRBJ2-7; abundance: -; d_gene: -; CDR3nt: TGCGCCAGCAACCCCGGGGGATTTTACGAGCAGTACTTC; CDR3aa: CASNPGGFYEQYF
v_gene: TRBV20-1; j_gene: TRBJ2-5; abundance: -; d_gene: -; CDR3nt: TGCAGTGCTCCCCTGCTGGGTAGCGGAGTGACCCAGTACTTC; CDR3aa: CSAPLLGSGVTQYF
v_gene: TRBV15; j_gene: TRBJ1-2; abundance: many; d_gene: -; CDR3nt: TGTGCCACCAGCAGAGGCTCGGTGTCGGAGTATGGCTACACCTTC; CDR3aa: CATSRGSVSEYGYTF
v_gene: TRBV4-2; j_gene: TRBJ2-5; abundance: many; d_gene: TRBD1; CDR3nt: TGTGCCAGCAGCCAAGTAACGGGACAGGGGATTTCGGAGACCCAGTACTTC; CDR3aa: CASSQVTGQGISETQYF
v_gene: TRBV5-4; j_gene: TRBJ2-1; abundance: -; d_gene: -; CDR3nt: TGTGCCAGCAGCTCGGGGCGGGTCTCCTACAATGAGCAGTTCTTC; CDR3aa: CASSSGRVSYNEQFF
v_gene: TRBV9; j_gene: TRBJ2-1; abundance: few; d_gene: -; CDR3nt: TGTGCCAGCAGCTCTAGTGGGTCCCTAAATGAGCAGTTCTTC; CDR3aa: CASSSSGSLNEQFF
v_gene: TRBV5-1; j_gene: TRBJ1-1; abundance: -; d_gene: TRBD1; CDR3nt: TGCGCCAGCAGTAGGACAGGATCGAACACTGAAGCTTTCTTT; CDR3aa: CASSRTGSNTEAFF
v_gene: TRBV5-1; j_gene: TRBJ2-2; abundance: few; d_gene: TRBD1; CDR3nt: TGCGCCAGCAGCATCCCAGGGGGCGCGGACACCGGGGAGCTGTTTTTT; CDR3aa: CASSIPGGADTGELFF
v_gene: TRBV27; j_gene: TRBJ1-2; abundance: few; d_gene: -; CDR3nt: TGTGCCAGCAGTTTTCCGGACAGTCCCCCGAACTATGGCTACACCTTC; CDR3aa: CASSFPDSPPNYGYTF
v_gene: TRBV14; j_gene: TRBJ2-5; abundance: few; d_gene: -; CDR3nt: TGTGCCAGCAGCCAAGAATTGCGGGAGACCCAGTACTTC; CDR3aa: CASSQELRETQYF
v_gene: TRBV5-6; j_gene: TRBJ2-1; abundance: few; d_gene: -; CDR3nt: TGTGCCAGCAGGGGACTTTCGAATGAGCAGTTCTTC; CDR3aa: CASRGLSNEQFF
v_gene: TRBV4-1; j_gene: TRBJ2-3; abundance: many; d_gene: -; CDR3nt: TGCGCCAGCAGCCAAGAGCTTACTAGCACAGATACGCAGTATTTT; CDR3aa: CASSQELTSTDTQYF
v_gene: TRBV3-1; j_gene: TRBJ2-2; abundance: -; d_gene: -; CDR3nt: TGTGCCAGCAGGAATCTCGGGGGATCCGGGGAGCTGTTTTTT; CDR3aa: CASRNLGGSGELFF
v_gene: TRBV7-2; j_gene: TRBJ2-1; abundance: -; d_gene: -; CDR3nt: TGTGCCAGCAGTTCCGGGACAACCCTTTATAGCTCCTACAATGAGCAGTTCTTC; CDR3aa: CASSSGTTLYSSYNEQFF
v_gene: TRBV9; j_gene: TRBJ2-5; abundance: many; d_gene: TRBD2; CDR3nt: TGTGCCAGCAGCCCCGGGGGGGCAGAGACCCAGTACTTC; CDR3aa: CASSPGGAETQYF
v_gene: TRBV7-8; j_gene: TRBJ1-5; abundance: few; d_gene: -; CDR3nt: TGTGCCAGCAGCGACCCAGCAGGACCTGGAATCCCTAGCAATCAGCCCCAGCATTTT; CDR3aa: CASSDPAGPGIPSNQPQHF
v_gene: TRBV5-1; j_gene: TRBJ2-3; abundance: many; d_gene: -; CDR3nt: TGCGCCAGCAACATGGGGGAAAGGGATACGCAGTATTTT; CDR3aa: CASNMGERDTQYF
v_gene: TRBV28; j_gene: TRBJ2-3; abundance: -; d_gene: TRBD2; CDR3nt: TGTGCCAGCAGCCAGAGCGGGGGGCTCACAGATACGCAGTATTTT; CDR3aa: CASSQSGGLTDTQYF
v_gene: TRBV7-9; j_gene: TRBJ2-3; abundance: many; d_gene: -; CDR3nt: TGTGCCAGCAGCCCACTCGGGGGCGGCACAGATACGCAGTATTTT; CDR3aa: CASSPLGGGTDTQYF
v_gene: TRBV7-3; j_gene: TRBJ2-3; abundance: many; d_gene: TRBD1; CDR3nt: TGTGCCAGCAGCCAAGACAGGGGTCGGGCAGATACGCAGTATTTT; CDR3aa: CASSQDRGRADTQYF
v_gene: TRBV7-9; j_gene: TRBJ1-4; abundance: few; d_gene: -; CDR3nt: TGTGCCAGCAGCTCCCAGGGAGGGGATGGTGAAAAACTGTTTTTT; CDR3aa: CASSSQGGDGEKLFF
v_gene: TRBV5-1; j_gene: TRBJ2-2; abundance: few; d_gene: -; CDR3nt: TGCGCCAGCAGCCCGGGATCGGGTGGTGGGGAGCTGTTTTTT; CDR3aa: CASSPGSGGGELFF
v_gene: TRBV9; j_gene: TRBJ1-1; abundance: few; d_gene: -; CDR3nt: TGTGCCAGCAGCAAAACGGGCAACTTAGTTGGAGCTTTCTTT; CDR3aa: CASSKTGNLVGAFF
v_gene: TRBV12-3/TRBV12-4; j_gene: TRBJ2-5; abundance: many; d_gene: TRBD1; CDR3nt: TGTGCCAGCAGATGGGACAGCCTGATCGGAGAGACCCAGTACTTC; CDR3aa: CASRWDSLIGETQYF
v_gene: TRBV6-2/TRBV6-3; j_gene: TRBJ2-2; abundance: -; d_gene: -; CDR3nt: TGTGCCAGCAGTTGGAGGGGGCGTAACACCGGGGAGCTGTTTTTT; CDR3aa: CASSWRGRNTGELFF
v_gene: TRBV6-1; j_gene: TRBJ1-1; abundance: few; d_gene: -; CDR3nt: TGTGCCAGCAGTGAATTGGAGGTTAACACTGAAGCTTTCTTT; CDR3aa: CASSELEVNTEAFF
v_gene: TRBV18; j_gene: TRBJ2-3; abundance: many; d_gene: TRBD2; CDR3nt: TGTGCCAGCTCACCTGGACTAGCGGGACCAGATACGCAGTATTTT; CDR3aa: CASSPGLAGPDTQYF
v_gene: TRBV15; j_gene: TRBJ1-6; abundance: -; d_gene: TRBD1; CDR3nt: TGTGCCACCAGCAGTGACCGGGACAGGGGATGGAACTATAATTCACCCCTCCACTTT; CDR3aa: CATSSDRDRGWNYNSPLHF
v_gene: TRBV12-3/TRBV12-4; j_gene: TRBJ2-7; abundance: -; d_gene: -; CDR3nt: TGTGCCAGCAGTTTTCGGGGAAACGAGCAGTACTTC; CDR3aa: CASSFRGNEQYF
v_gene: TRBV12-3/TRBV12-4; j_gene: TRBJ2-1; abundance: few; d_gene: -; CDR3nt: TGTGCCAGCAGTTCCTTGAGAAGGGGGGAGAACTACAATGAGCAGTTCTTC; CDR3aa: CASSSLRRGENYNEQFF
v_gene: TRBV30; j_gene: TRBJ1-4; abundance: -; d_gene: -; CDR3nt: TGTGCCTGGAGTAGAGGGGCAGGGTCTAATGAAAAACTGTTTTTT; CDR3aa: CAWSRGAGSNEKLFF
v_gene: TRBV29-1; j_gene: TRBJ2-2; abundance: few; d_gene: TRBD1; CDR3nt: TGCAGCGCTTCCGGGACAGGGGCAGGGGGGGAGCTGTTTTTT; CDR3aa: CSASGTGAGGELFF
v_gene: TRBV4-1; j_gene: TRBJ2-7; abundance: few; d_gene: -; CDR3nt: TGCGCCAGCAGCCAAGATCCAGGAATTTACGAGCAGTACTTC; CDR3aa: CASSQDPGIYEQYF
v_gene: TRBV12-3/TRBV12-4; j_gene: TRBJ1-1; abundance: few; d_gene: -; CDR3nt: TGTGCCGTCGGGGCCTTTGAGGGGACTGAAGCTTTCTTT; CDR3aa: CAVGAFEGTEAFF
v_gene: TRBV24-1; j_gene: TRBJ2-5; abundance: many; d_gene: TRBD2; CDR3nt: TGTGCCACCAGTGATCCCGGACTAGCGGGGGCCCCGGAAGAGACCCAGTACTTC; CDR3aa: CATSDPGLAGAPEETQYF
v_gene: TRBV7-3; j_gene: TRBJ2-2; abundance: -; d_gene: -; CDR3nt: TGTGCCAGCAGCCTCGACAGTACACTCACCGGGGAGCTGTTTTTT; CDR3aa: CASSLDSTLTGELFF
v_gene: TRBV29-1; j_gene: TRBJ2-1; abundance: -; d_gene: TRBD1; CDR3nt: TGCAGCGTAGGTTTGAGGGACAGGACATGGGGACTTTCCTACAATGAGCAGTTCTTC; CDR3aa: CSVGLRDRTWGLSYNEQFF